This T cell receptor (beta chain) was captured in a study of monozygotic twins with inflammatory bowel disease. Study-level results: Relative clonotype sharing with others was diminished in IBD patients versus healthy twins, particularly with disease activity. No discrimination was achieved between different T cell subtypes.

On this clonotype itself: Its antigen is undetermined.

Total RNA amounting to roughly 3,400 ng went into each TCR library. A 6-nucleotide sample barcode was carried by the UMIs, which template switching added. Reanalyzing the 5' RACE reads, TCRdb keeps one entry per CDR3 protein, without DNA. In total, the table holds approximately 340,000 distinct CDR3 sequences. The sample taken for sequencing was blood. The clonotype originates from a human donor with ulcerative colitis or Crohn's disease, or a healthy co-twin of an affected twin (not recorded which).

CDR3 sequence: CASSNQGALNTEAFF. This sequence joins TRBV14 and TRBJ1-1; TCRdb lists TRBD1, though no DNA is available to test this call. The length of the CDR3 is 15 residues. The germline V gene encodes CDR1 SGHDN and CDR2 FVKESK.